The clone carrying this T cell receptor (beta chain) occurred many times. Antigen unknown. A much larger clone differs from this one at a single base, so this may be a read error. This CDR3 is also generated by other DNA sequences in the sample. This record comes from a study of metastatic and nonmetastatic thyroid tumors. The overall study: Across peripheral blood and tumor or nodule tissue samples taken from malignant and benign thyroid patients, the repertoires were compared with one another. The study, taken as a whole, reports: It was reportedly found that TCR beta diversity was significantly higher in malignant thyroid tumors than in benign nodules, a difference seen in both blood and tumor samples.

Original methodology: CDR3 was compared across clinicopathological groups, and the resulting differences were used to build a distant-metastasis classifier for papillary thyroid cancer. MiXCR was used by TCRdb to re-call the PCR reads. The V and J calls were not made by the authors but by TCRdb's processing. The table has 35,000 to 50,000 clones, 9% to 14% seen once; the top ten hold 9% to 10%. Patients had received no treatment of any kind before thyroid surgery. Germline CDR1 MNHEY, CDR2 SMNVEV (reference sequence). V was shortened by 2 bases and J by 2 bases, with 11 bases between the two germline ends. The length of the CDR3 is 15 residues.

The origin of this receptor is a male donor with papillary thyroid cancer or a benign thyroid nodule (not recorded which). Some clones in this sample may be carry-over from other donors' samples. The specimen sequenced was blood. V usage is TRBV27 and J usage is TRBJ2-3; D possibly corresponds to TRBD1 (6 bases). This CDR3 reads CASSLGGFLTDTQYF. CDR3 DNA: TGTGCCAGCAGTTTAGGGGGCTTTCTCACAGATACGCAGTATTTT.